These 11 T cell receptor beta chains came from one sample sequenced in a study of blood T cell repertoires in COVID-19. Measured with immunoSEQ multiplex PCR; TCRdb has only the in-frame clones, and not every one. The sample records tens of thousands of clones, roughly 80% being singletons. The source material was peripheral blood. These receptors were taken from a woman aged 70 to 79 with acute or convalescent COVID-19.

The rearrangement uses TRBV2 and TRBJ1-2; TRBD1 matches at 7 bases. Germline V gene lookup returns CDR1 SNHLY and CDR2 FYNNEI. Trimming cost V 1 base and J 3 bases; bases outside gene matches: 5. The CDR3 is 15 residues long. The DNA for the CDR3 is TGTGCCAGCAGTGAAGAGTGGGACAGCGACTATGGCTACACCTTC. Protein: CASSEEWDSDYGYTF.

The chain is built from TRBV5-1 and TRBJ1-4; TRBD1 matches 7 bases. Per germline, CDR1 SGHRS and CDR2 YFSETQ. The CDR3 has 15 amino acids. V lost 4 bases to trimming and J lost 5 bases; unmatched junction nucleotides: 8. CDR3 DNA: TGCGCCAGCAGCGAGGCCGGGACAGTAAATGAAAAACTGTTTTTT. Its translation is CASSEAGTVNEKLFF.

The CDR3 DNA sequence: TGTGCCAGCAGCTTAATGGCCACGGAAGCTTTCTTT. This sequence encodes CASSLMATEAFF. This sequence joins TRBV7-9 and TRBJ1-1, with D unclear. Trimming took 2 bases from V and 8 from J, leaving 9 bases between them. Germline lookup yields CDR1 SEHNR and CDR2 FQNEAQ (reference sequence). This CDR3 spans 12 amino acids.

The chain joins TRBV5-4 to TRBJ1-5; tentatively, D is TRBD1 (6 bases). Trimming shortened V by 0 bases and J by 5 bases, and 9 bases separated the two germline ends. The CDR3 runs to 14 residues. Germline V gene sequence: CDR1 SGHNT, CDR2 YYREEE (reference sequence). The CDR3 loop reads CASSLGGRDQPQHF. In DNA, the CDR3 is TGTGCCAGCAGCTTGGGGGGGCGCGATCAGCCCCAGCATTTT.

The chain uses TRBV18 and TRBJ1-1; no clear D. The CDR3 spans 16 residues. Per germline, CDR1 KGHSH and CDR2 LQKENI. V was trimmed by 3 bases and J by 1 base, leaving 15 bases between them. CDR3: CASSPKGGPANTEAFF. CDR3 nucleotide sequence: TGTGCCAGCTCACCCAAAGGCGGGCCGGCGAACACTGAAGCTTTCTTT.

J is TRBJ1-3 and V is TRBV3-1 (or the pseudogene TRBV3-2); 8 positions match TRBD1. The germline V gene has CDR1 LGHDT and CDR2 YNNKEL (reference sequence). V was clipped by 3 bases and J by 4 bases; unmatched bases: 5. The CDR3 covers 15 residues. CDR3 in DNA: TGTGCCAGCAGCCAGACTACAGGGGGAGGAAACACCATATATTTT. This sequence encodes CASSQTTGGGNTIYF.

V usage is TRBV3-1 (or the pseudogene TRBV3-2) and J usage is TRBJ1-6; D is perhaps TRBD1 (6 bases). With 1 base removed from V and 1 base from J, the gap between germline ends came to 8 bases. There are 16 residues in the CDR3. The germline CDR1 and CDR2 sequences are LGHDT and YNNKEL (reference sequence). The CDR3 loop reads CASSQAQGSYNSPLHF. CDR3 sequence (DNA): TGTGCCAGCAGCCAAGCACAGGGTTCCTATAATTCACCCCTCCACTTT.

The chain carries TRBV2 and TRBJ2-1; a weak D match, TRBD1 (5 bases). CDR1 is SNHLY, CDR2 FYNNEI, per germline. V was shortened by 4 bases and J by 4 bases, with 8 bases between the two germline ends. The CDR3 spans 13 residues. CDR3 in DNA: TGTGCCAGCAGTGTAGGGGTATACAATGAGCAGTTCTTC. Residues: CASSVGVYNEQFF.

This sequence joins TRBV10-3 and TRBJ1-3, with 7 positions matching TRBD1. The germline V gene has CDR1 ENHRY and CDR2 SYGVKD. With V trimmed by 10 bases and J by 2 bases, 11 bases remained unmatched. The CDR3 sequence is 15 residues long. CDR3: CATISGQFTGNTIYF. The CDR3 DNA is TGTGCCACCATATCGGGACAGTTTACTGGAAACACCATATATTTT.

The rearrangement uses TRBV10-3 and TRBJ2-1; 9 nucleotides align to TRBD1. The CDR3 sequence is 18 residues long. Germline assignment: CDR1 ENHRY and CDR2 SYGVKD. Trimming removed 7 bases from V and 7 bases from J; junction bases left unmatched: 20. The CDR3 here is CAINSGQGRPRGWNEQFF. The CDR3 DNA sequence: TGTGCCATCAACTCGGGACAGGGAAGGCCCAGGGGGTGGAATGAGCAGTTCTTC.

The chain joins TRBV27 to TRBJ2-7; a possible D gene is TRBD2 (7 bases). Germline CDR1 is MNHEY and CDR2 is SMNVEV (reference sequence). CDR3 length equals 15 residues. Trimming left V 6 bases short and J 0 bases short, with 15 bases between. The CDR3 loop reads CASSLSGGSSYEQYF. The CDR3 region has the DNA TGTGCCAGCAGCCTATCGGGGGGCTCCTCCTACGAGCAGTACTTC.